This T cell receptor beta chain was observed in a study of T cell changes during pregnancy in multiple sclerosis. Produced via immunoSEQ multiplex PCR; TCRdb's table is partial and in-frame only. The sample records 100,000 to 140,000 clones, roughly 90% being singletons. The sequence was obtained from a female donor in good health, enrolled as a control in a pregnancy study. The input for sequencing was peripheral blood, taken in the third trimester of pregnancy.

CDR3 DNA sequence: TGTGCCAGCAGACCGACAGGAGCTCAAGAGACCCAGTACTTC. Its translation: CASRPTGAQETQYF. The V gene is TRBV27, the J gene TRBJ2-5; D might be TRBD1 (6 bases). The CDR3 sequence is 14 residues long. Trimming removed 6 bases from V and 2 bases from J, with 13 bases in between. CDR1 and CDR2 (germline): MNHEY, SMNVEV (reference sequence).